This note documents a single TCR beta chain sequence. Its antigen is unknown. This record belongs to a study of OX40 agonist ivuxolimab in advanced cancers. Study-wide context: The mean age was approximately 60 years, ranging from about 20 to 85, with more than 70% of participants male. Previous treatment with anti-PD-1, anti-PD-L1 or anti-CTLA-4 therapy was allowed; 40% had received some.

Whole-study results and caveats: Expanded peripheral T cell antigen specificity was not determined. Individuals who were partial responders at 0.1-3.0 mg/kg had clonal expansion that ranked among the lowest.

Clones were sequenced by immunoSEQ multiplex PCR, and TCRdb holds only the in-frame ones, with some missing. Here the sample spans some 48,000 clones, about 90% being singletons. Trimming removed 0 bases from V and 0 bases from J, with 9 bases in between. Germline CDR1 reads LGHNA; CDR2 reads YNFKEQ. The CDR3 is 16 amino acids. The source was CD4+ or CD8+ T cells sorted from blood, collected in a trial of the OX40 agonist ivuxolimab. This chain links TRBV4-2 with TRBJ1-3; D remains ambiguous. This sequence was found in an adult with an advanced solid tumor such as melanoma, head and neck, liver or kidney cancer. The CDR3, as DNA: TGTGCCAGCAGCCAAGATGAGGGAGCCTCTGGAAACACCATATATTTT. Translated, it gives CASSQDEGASGNTIYF.